The 15 T cell receptor beta chains below all came from one sample that was sequenced in a study of T cell clonotyping in hematopoietic cell transplantation. Measured with immunoSEQ multiplex PCR; TCRdb has only the in-frame clones, and not every one. The table includes fewer than 100,000 clones, 90% to 96% detected once. Regarding time point: recipient sample about 28 days before transplant, after cytoreduction. Sequences were derived from peripheral blood mononuclear cells, sampled before stem cell transplant. All receptors come from a woman aged 45-65 years with acute myeloid leukemia. Some clones in this sample may be carry-over from other donors' samples.

The rearrangement links TRBV6-5 to TRBJ2-7; D may be TRBD1 or TRBD2 (6 bases each). This CDR3 region has 14 residues. V shed 5 bases and J shed 5 bases, with 16 bases lying between them. Germline assignment: CDR1 MNHEY and CDR2 SVGAGI. The CDR3 DNA reads TGTGCCAGCAGTGCCCCGTGGAGGGGGGACGAGCAGTACTTC. This gives the protein CASSAPWRGDEQYF.

The V call is TRBV30, the J call TRBJ1-5; D unresolved. This CDR3 region has 15 residues. CDR1 is GTSNPN and CDR2 is SVGIG in the germline V gene (reference sequence). The V end lost 0 bases, the J end lost 2 bases, and 11 bases lay between the germline ends. The CDR3 DNA reads as TGTGCCTGGAGTGTACACGGGTTTGGCAATCAGCCCCAGCATTTT. Translating gives CAWSVHGFGNQPQHF.

V and J are TRBV7-6 and TRBJ2-5; 12 bases agree with TRBD2. V gave up 1 base and J gave up 5 bases; unmatched junction bases: 5. Germline V gives CDR1 SGHVS, CDR2 FNYEAQ. The CDR3 contains 16 residues. The CDR3 bases are TGTGCCAGCAGCTTAGGGTCCGGGACTAGCGGGGAGACCCAGTACTTC. It specifies CASSLGSGTSGETQYF.

This clone is a singleton in its sample. The chain recombines TRBV5-8 with TRBJ1-4; D not certain. Trimming removed 0 bases from V and 10 bases from J, with 10 bases in between. CDR3 size: 13 residues. Germline lookup yields CDR1 SGHTS and CDR2 YDEGEE. The CDR3 bases are TGTGCCAGCAGCTTGGTGCCCACGGTAAAACTGTTTTTT. This gives the protein CASSLVPTVKLFF.

The V gene is TRBV30, the J gene TRBJ2-3; D remains unclear. This CDR3 is built from 12 residues. Germline CDR1 is GTSNPN and CDR2 is SVGIG (reference sequence). V lost 3 bases, J lost 15 bases, and 19 bases lay in between. DNA for the CDR3: TGTGCCTGGAGGACGCCCCCAGGTATTTTATATTTT. As protein: CAWRTPPGILYF.

The table lists this clone with a few counts. The genes are TRBV28 and TRBJ1-3, with 7 bases aligning to TRBD1. CDR3 length equals 14 residues. The germline V gene encodes CDR1 MDHEN and CDR2 SYDVKM. The V segment lost 6 bases and the J segment 7 bases; nucleotides outside the gene matches: 9. Here the CDR3 reads CASSSGTVGNTIYF. The CDR3 region has the DNA TGTGCCAGCAGCTCCGGGACAGTCGGGAACACCATATATTTT.

The chain employs TRBV23-1 and TRBJ1-2, with D possibly matching TRBD1 (5 bases). TRBV23-1 is an ORF, with its function uncertain. The CDR3 is made up of 14 amino acids. V lost 7 bases to trimming and J lost 0 bases, with 12 bases between them. The chain's CDR3 is CASTRGVSNYGYTF. CDR3 bases: TGCGCCAGCACTAGAGGGGTATCTAACTATGGCTACACCTTC.

The chain employs TRBV10-1 and TRBJ2-5, with 8 nucleotides matching TRBD2. The V and J ends lost 6 bases and 4 bases, in that order; junction bases with no gene match: 4. This CDR3 has 13 residues. In germline, CDR1 is WNHNN, CDR2 SYGVQD (reference sequence). CDR3 coding DNA: TGCGCCAGCAGCCCAGCGGGAGTAGAGACCCAGTACTTC. Translating gives CASSPAGVETQYF.

The rearrangement joins TRBV5-1 to TRBJ2-7; D remains unclear. CDR3 length equals 12 residues. V was clipped by 0 bases and J by 1 base, with 2 bases between them. Germline V gives CDR1 SGHRS, CDR2 YFSETQ. The CDR3 loop reads CASSLESYEQYF. The CDR3 DNA follows: TGCGCCAGCAGCTTGGAGTCCTACGAGCAGTACTTC.

The chain combines TRBV5-1 with TRBJ1-1, with a tentative D call TRBD1 (5 bases). CDR1 is SGHRS, CDR2 YFSETQ, per germline. The ends were cut back, 4 bases at V and 0 bases at J, with 10 bases in the middle. The CDR3 consists of 14 residues. The CDR3 loop reads CASSTTGVNTEAFF. CDR3 DNA sequence: TGCGCCAGCAGCACTACGGGGGTGAACACTGAAGCTTTCTTT.

This sequence joins TRBV6-1 and TRBJ1-2; D call uncertain. This CDR3 has 12 residues. Trimming removed 7 bases from V and 8 bases from J, with 14 bases in between. Germline V gives CDR1 MNHNS, CDR2 SASEGT. This chain's CDR3 is CASTMDGGGYTF. CDR3 DNA: TGTGCCAGCACCATGGACGGCGGCGGCTACACCTTC.

This CDR3 is CSVREEGGITGELFF. For the CDR3, the DNA is TGCAGCGTAAGGGAAGAAGGGGGAATCACCGGGGAGCTGTTTTTT. The genes are TRBV29-1 and TRBJ2-2; the D gene is possibly TRBD1 (6 bases). The V end was cut by 6 bases, the J end by 4 bases, with 18 bases between. The CDR3 contains 15 residues. Per germline, CDR1 SQVTM and CDR2 ANQGSEA.

Comments on this clone: This sample includes further DNA sequences coding for the same CDR3. V is TRBV7-9 and J is TRBJ2-7, with D uncertain. Germline V lookup: CDR1 SEHNR, CDR2 FQNEAQ (reference sequence). The ends were cut back, 1 base at V and 2 bases at J, with 3 bases in the middle. The CDR3 loop spans 12 amino acids. As DNA, the CDR3 is TGTGCCAGCAGCTTAGACACCTACGAGCAGTACTTC. It yields the protein CASSLDTYEQYF.

The rearrangement links TRBV7-3 to TRBJ2-7; 7 nucleotides align to TRBD1. CDR1 and CDR2 (germline): SGHTA, FQGTGA. The CDR3 length is 15 residues. J lost 5 bases, V lost 4 bases, and 11 bases had no gene match. For the CDR3, the DNA is TGTGCCAGCAGCTCGGGACAGCGAAACGGGGACGAGCAGTACTTC. Protein sequence: CASSSGQRNGDEQYF.

This clone has more than one count but fewer than ten. CDR3 amino acids: CASSNYPGGLSYEQYF. The CDR3 nucleotides read TGTGCCAGCAGCAATTACCCGGGGGGCCTCTCCTACGAGCAGTACTTC. The chain carries TRBV5-6 and TRBJ2-7; maybe TRBD2 (7 bases). The germline CDR1 and CDR2 sequences are SGHDT and YYEEEE. The CDR3 consists of 16 residues. V lost 4 bases and J lost 0, with 17 bases in between.